These T cell receptor beta chains were read from a single sample in a study of blood T cells in healthy people across ages. MiXCR, run by TCRdb on the 5' RACE reads, gives a single entry per CDR3 protein. Of around 870,000 distinct CDR3 sequences listed, 29% are singletons. The sequencing input was blood. These receptor sequences come from a woman of 80 years or more in good health. The CDR3 runs from the conserved cysteine through the conserved F or W. Each record gives: D gene, CDR3 length, V gene, J gene, clone size, CDR3 DNA, CDR3 protein. A D gene is named only where the DNA matches it firmly. Clone size is stated in some rows and not others, as once, few, many or a class when expanded.

D gene: .; CDR3 length: 16; V gene: TRBV11-3; J gene: TRBJ2-4; clone size: .; CDR3 DNA: TGTGCCAGCAGCTTAAATTCGGGATTAGCCAAAAACATTCAGTACTTC; CDR3 protein: CASSLNSGLAKNIQYF
D gene: TRBD2; CDR3 length: 16; V gene: TRBV20-1; J gene: TRBJ2-1; clone size: many; CDR3 DNA: TGCAGTGCTAGACCGGGACTAGCGGGGGGGCGAGATGAGCAGTTCTTC; CDR3 protein: CSARPGLAGGRDEQFF
D gene: .; CDR3 length: 14; V gene: TRBV6-5; J gene: TRBJ2-1; clone size: .; CDR3 DNA: TGTGCCAGCAGTTACTCGTCCGGGCGGGATGAGCAGTTCTTC; CDR3 protein: CASSYSSGRDEQFF
D gene: TRBD1; CDR3 length: 15; V gene: TRBV5-1; J gene: TRBJ2-3; clone size: .; CDR3 DNA: TGCGCCAGCAGCCCGGAGGGGACAGGTGTTAATACGCAGTATTTT; CDR3 protein: CASSPEGTGVNTQYF
D gene: TRBD2; CDR3 length: 16; V gene: TRBV19; J gene: TRBJ2-1; clone size: .; CDR3 DNA: TGTGCCAGTAGTGACCGCGGGACTAGCGGCAACAATGAGCAGTTCTTC; CDR3 protein: CASSDRGTSGNNEQFF
D gene: .; CDR3 length: 15; V gene: TRBV5-1; J gene: TRBJ1-5; clone size: many; CDR3 DNA: TGCGCCAGCAGCTTGACTGCCGGGGGAAATCAGCCCCAGCATTTT; CDR3 protein: CASSLTAGGNQPQHF
D gene: .; CDR3 length: 15; V gene: TRBV3-1; J gene: TRBJ2-7; clone size: few; CDR3 DNA: TGTGCCAGCAGCCAAGCCTCAGGACCTTACAATGAGCAGTACTTC; CDR3 protein: CASSQASGPYNEQYF
D gene: TRBD1; CDR3 length: 16; V gene: TRBV19; J gene: TRBJ2-4; clone size: few; CDR3 DNA: TGTGCCAGTAGTACTCCGACAGGGTCAGCCAAAAACATTCAGTACTTC; CDR3 protein: CASSTPTGSAKNIQYF
D gene: .; CDR3 length: 15; V gene: TRBV7-2; J gene: TRBJ2-7; clone size: many; CDR3 DNA: TGTGCCAGCAGCTCCGTCGGTCGTGGGAACTACGAGCAGTACTTC; CDR3 protein: CASSSVGRGNYEQYF
D gene: .; CDR3 length: 19; V gene: TRBV7-2; J gene: TRBJ1-4; clone size: many; CDR3 DNA: TGTGCCAGCAGCTCAGATGCGGGACTTTCCCTGGTCGGAGGTGAAAAACTGTTTTTT; CDR3 protein: CASSSDAGLSLVGGEKLFF
D gene: TRBD2; CDR3 length: 17; V gene: TRBV5-1; J gene: TRBJ2-3; clone size: once; CDR3 DNA: TGCGCCAGCACCCCTACGGCACAGCGGGGTAGCACAGATACGCAGTATTTT; CDR3 protein: CASTPTAQRGSTDTQYF
D gene: TRBD2; CDR3 length: 20; V gene: TRBV9; J gene: TRBJ2-4; clone size: .; CDR3 DNA: TGTGCCAGCAGCGGAGGGGAGGGGCTAGCGGGGGGCTTAGCCAAAAACATTCAGTACTTC; CDR3 protein: CASSGGEGLAGGLAKNIQYF
D gene: .; CDR3 length: 15; V gene: TRBV29-1; J gene: TRBJ1-2; clone size: many; CDR3 DNA: TGCAGCGTTGAAGATAACCGAGGGGTAGGCTATGGCTACACCTTC; CDR3 protein: CSVEDNRGVGYGYTF